These 16 T cell receptor beta chains were all obtained from the same sample, sequenced in a study of early T cells in non-severe SARS-CoV-2 infection. TCRdb itself ran the 5' RACE reads through MiXCR, one entry per CDR3 protein. The repertoire consists of 75,000 to 90,000 distinct CDR3 sequences, with over 10% occurring once and the leading ten covering approximately 1.1%. The specimen sequenced was whole blood. The receptor source for this set is an adult who was a healthcare worker with PCR-confirmed SARS-CoV-2 infection or an uninfected control (not recorded which).

The V gene is TRBV6-5, the J gene TRBJ2-2; D is undetermined. This CDR3 has 16 residues. In germline, CDR1 is MNHEY, CDR2 SVGAGI. Trimming took off 2 bases at V and 1 base at J, with 11 bases between the two ends. The CDR3 sequence is CASSYDRNMNTGELFF. For the CDR3, the DNA is TGTGCCAGCAGTTACGATCGAAATATGAACACCGGGGAGCTGTTTTTT.

The chain couples TRBV28 to TRBJ1-1, with unresolved D. Germline V gene data show CDR1 as MDHEN and CDR2 as SYDVKM. Trimming pared 2 bases from V and 6 bases from J, leaving 4 bases between. The CDR3 totals 11 residues. The CDR3 coding sequence is TGTGCCAGCAGTTTACCCCCTGAAGCTTTCTTT. Its protein is CASSLPPEAFF.

This clonotype appeared many times. V gene TRBV19 combines with J gene TRBJ1-5; tentative D call: TRBD1 (6 bases). V was shortened by 6 bases and J by 6 bases, with 12 bases between the two germline ends. The CDR3 is 13 residues long. Germline CDR1 and CDR2: LNHDA and SQIVND (reference sequence). For the CDR3, the DNA is TGTGCCAGTAGCCCCGACAGGCGTCAGCCCCAGCATTTT. Translating it yields CASSPDRRQPQHF. Combining the CDR3 with reference TRBV19 and TRBJ1-5 gives the whole variable domain DGGITQSPKYLFRKEGQNVTLSCEQNLNHDAMYWYRQDPGQGLRLIYYSQIVNDFQKGDIAEGYSVSREKKESFPLTVTSAQKNPTAFYLCASSPDRRQPQHFGDGTRLSIL.

This clonotype has a handful of counts. This chain uses TRBV7-2 with TRBJ1-2; 7 bases align to TRBD1. The trim removed 5 bases at V and 4 bases at J, leaving 4 bases unmatched. Germline V CDR1 and CDR2: SGHTA, FQGNSA. This CDR3 has 13 residues. CDR3 protein: CASSRQGRYGYTF. CDR3 nucleotide sequence: TGTGCCAGCAGCAGACAGGGCCGCTATGGCTACACCTTC.

The table lists this clonotype with many counts. This chain joins TRBV20-1 and TRBJ1-2, with 9 bases lining up with TRBD1. With 3 bases clipped from V and 2 bases from J, the junction kept 4 bases outside the gene matches. CDR1 and CDR2 from the germline V gene are DFQATT and SNEGSKA (reference sequence). The CDR3 is made up of 14 amino acids. CDR3 protein: CSARGQGRNYGYTF. CDR3 coding DNA: TGCAGTGCTAGGGGACAGGGACGGAACTATGGCTACACCTTC.

This clonotype was observed a few times. J is TRBJ1-6 and V is TRBV20-1, with TRBD1 as a possible D gene (5 bases). V lost 0 bases, J lost 5 bases, and 20 bases lay in between. Germline V gene lookup returns CDR1 DFQATT and CDR2 SNEGSKA (reference sequence). The CDR3 extends over 18 amino acids. CDR3: CSARDLSRDPSNNSPLHF. The CDR3 DNA sequence: TGCAGTGCTAGAGATCTTTCCCGGGACCCGAGCAATAATTCACCCCTCCACTTT.

This clonotype showed up many times. This chain connects TRBV27 to TRBJ2-7; 8 bases are shared with TRBD1. This CDR3 comprises 13 residues. The germline gives CDR1 MNHEY, CDR2 SMNVEV (reference sequence). J was trimmed by 3 bases and V by 4 bases; bases with no gene match: 2. The CDR3 is CASSSRGLYEQYF. Here the CDR3 DNA reads TGTGCCAGCAGTTCCAGGGGGCTCTACGAGCAGTACTTC.

This clonotype was observed a few times. V usage is TRBV7-9 and J usage is TRBJ1-4, with 7 bases fitting TRBD1. In germline, CDR1 is SEHNR, CDR2 FQNEAQ (reference sequence). V lost 6 bases to trimming and J lost 0 bases; unmatched junction nucleotides: 16. This CDR3 region has 19 residues. The CDR3 sequence is CASSLETGTVSATNEKLFF. CDR3 sequence (DNA): TGTGCCAGCAGTCTTGAAACCGGGACAGTCTCGGCAACTAATGAAAAACTGTTTTTT.

A single count supports this clonotype. V usage is TRBV7-2 and J usage is TRBJ2-5; D unclear. V dropped 4 bases and J dropped 0 bases, with 12 bases sitting between them. This CDR3 is built from 15 residues. Germline assignment: CDR1 SGHTA and CDR2 FQGNSA. CDR3: CASSYPTWYQETQYF. CDR3 in DNA: TGTGCCAGCAGCTACCCTACTTGGTACCAAGAGACCCAGTACTTC.

Ten or more counts support this clonotype. A read error may account for a junction end that differs from germline. V and J are TRBV7-2 and TRBJ1-1; no clear D gene. The CDR3 is 13 amino acids. Germline CDR1 SGHTA, CDR2 FQGNSA. The CDR3 bases are TGTGCCAGCAGCTTAGTATTCGGCACTGAGGCTTTCTTT. Its protein product is CASSLVFGTEAFF.

V is TRBV6-1 and J is TRBJ2-3, with D perhaps TRBD1 (6 bases). V lost 4 bases and J 0 bases, leaving 11 bases between the germline ends. Germline V gene data show CDR1 as MNHNS and CDR2 as SASEGT. This CDR3 region has 15 residues. The CDR3 loop is CASSGTVTSTDTQYF. The CDR3 nucleotides read TGTGCCAGCAGTGGGACAGTTACTAGCACAGATACGCAGTATTTT.

This clonotype was counted once. The V call is TRBV30, the J call TRBJ2-3, with 8 bases that match TRBD2. V trimming: 3 bases; J trimming: 2 bases; junction bases outside the gene matches: 7. Germline CDR1 is GTSNPN and CDR2 is SVGIG (reference sequence). This CDR3 comprises 15 residues. The chain's CDR3 is CAWSSLAAYTDTQYF. DNA for the CDR3: TGTGCCTGGAGCTCACTAGCGGCATACACAGATACGCAGTATTTT.

This clonotype appeared a single time. CDR3 DNA sequence: TGTGCCAGCGGGCTGACAGGGCCCACAGATACGCAGTATTTT. It specifies CASGLTGPTDTQYF. This chain links TRBV2 with TRBJ2-3, with 7 nucleotides matching TRBD1. Germline lookup yields CDR1 SNHLY and CDR2 FYNNEI. The CDR3 runs 14 residues. V dropped 8 bases and J dropped 2; count of bases not matched to a gene: 7.

Of note for this clonotype: Germline is not matched at one junction end, which may reflect a read error. The rearrangement uses TRBV28 and TRBJ2-1, with D unclear. There are 11 residues in the CDR3. Germline CDR1 MDHEN, CDR2 SYDVKM. This chain's CDR3 is CVSSLTDEQFF. As DNA, the CDR3 is TGTGTCAGCAGCCTTACAGATGAGCAGTTCTTC.

This clonotype was counted ten times or more. For the CDR3, the DNA is TGCGCCAGCAGCCAAGAGGTCTACAATGAGCAGTTCTTC. Translated: CASSQEVYNEQFF. V is TRBV4-3 and J is TRBJ2-1; no clear D gene. CDR3 length: 13 residues. Germline loops: CDR1 LGHNA, CDR2 YSLEER. Trimming shortened V by 0 bases and J by 3 bases, and 3 bases separated the two germline ends.

V and J are TRBV20-1 and TRBJ2-7; TRBD2 agrees at 9 bases. V dropped 0 bases and J dropped 4; count of bases not matched to a gene: 7. Looked up from germline, CDR1 is DFQATT and CDR2 is SNEGSKA (reference sequence). The CDR3 runs 15 residues. The CDR3 loop is CSARDSREGIYEQYF. The CDR3 nucleotides are TGCAGTGCTAGAGACTCGCGGGAGGGCATTTACGAGCAGTACTTC.